The rows below give T cell receptor beta chains drawn from one sample of a study of T cell responses to AZD1222 COVID-19 vaccine. Assay: immunoSEQ multiplex PCR; the TCRdb copy retains only in-frame clones and omits some. The table has fewer than 85,000 clones, about 88% seen once. Sequenced here: peripheral blood, sampled 28 days after the second AZD1222 dose. These receptors originate from an adult who received the AZD1222 COVID-19 vaccine. Each CDR3 is given with its conserved first and last residue. Each record gives: V gene, D gene, J gene, clone size, CDR3 DNA, CDR3 protein. A D gene is named only where the DNA matches it firmly. Expanded clones get a size class; other rows say once, few or many, or leave the size out.

TRBV6-5	TRBD2	TRBJ2-3	NA	TGTGCCAGCAGTTTAGCGGGGGGCTGGACAGATACGCAGTATTTT	CASSLAGGWTDTQYF
TRBV6-6	TRBD1	TRBJ1-3	NA	TGTGCCAGCAGGGCAGGGGGGATCTCTGGAAACACCATATATTTT	CASRAGGISGNTIYF
TRBV5-4	TRBD2	TRBJ2-1	NA	TGTGCCAGCAGCCCCGGGACTAGCGGGGGGTTATACAATGAGCAGTTCTTC	CASSPGTSGGLYNEQFF
TRBV5-1	TRBD1	TRBJ2-7	NA	TGCGCCAGCAGCTTGGTTCCGACAGGGAACTACGAGCAGTACTTC	CASSLVPTGNYEQYF
TRBV11-3	NA	TRBJ1-1	NA	TGTGCCAGCACGGCCCTCGTCTGGGGTACTGAAGCTTTCTTT	CASTALVWGTEAFF
TRBV18	NA	TRBJ1-2	NA	TGTGCCAGCTCACCACCGGGACCTGAGAAGACCTTC	CASSPPGPEKTF
TRBV7-9	TRBD1	TRBJ1-1	NA	TGTGCCAGCAGCACCGGCAGGGGGGCGGGAACTGAAGCTTTCTTT	CASSTGRGAGTEAFF
TRBV11-2	TRBD2	TRBJ2-3	NA	TGTGCCAGCAGCTTCGGTGAGCTAGCGGGGGGCACAGATACGCAGTATTTT	CASSFGELAGGTDTQYF
TRBV15	NA	TRBJ2-3	NA	TGTGCCACCAGCAGGCGCTTACCGGGACAACTCACAGATACGCAGTATTTT	CATSRRLPGQLTDTQYF
TRBV7-8	TRBD2	TRBJ2-5	NA	TGTGCCAGCAGCCCCTTTAGCGGGAGGCTAAAAGAGACCCAGTACTTC	CASSPFSGRLKETQYF
TRBV5-8	TRBD1	TRBJ1-4	NA	TGTGCCAGCAGCTTGAGACAGGGGAAGGAAAAACTGTTTTTT	CASSLRQGKEKLFF
TRBV6-2/TRBV6-3	NA	TRBJ1-2	NA	TGTGCCAGCAGTTATACGCTGATGGGCTATGGCTACACCTTC	CASSYTLMGYGYTF
TRBV27	TRBD1	TRBJ2-7	NA	TGTGCCAGCAGTTTCGGGCAGGGGGCCATCTACGAGCAGTACTTC	CASSFGQGAIYEQYF
TRBV19	NA	TRBJ1-1	NA	TGTGCCAGTAGTATCGGACTGAACATGAACACTGAAGCTTTCTTT	CASSIGLNMNTEAFF
TRBV24-1	NA	TRBJ1-2	NA	TGTGCCACCAGTGAAGGGCCTTGGGGCTACACCTTC	CATSEGPWGYTF
TRBV25-1	NA	TRBJ2-1	NA	TGTGCCAGCAGTGAATTGGGGGCCGTAGCGAATGAGCAGTTCTTC	CASSELGAVANEQFF
TRBV4-2	NA	TRBJ1-4	NA	TGTGCCAGCAGTACAGCCCAAACTTATGAAAAACTGTTTTTT	CASSTAQTYEKLFF
TRBV30	TRBD1	TRBJ2-5	NA	TGTGCCTGGACCCCTCATCTCAGGGGGCGGACCAAGGAGACCCAGTACTTC	CAWTPHLRGRTKETQYF
TRBV9	TRBD1	TRBJ2-4	NA	TGTGCCAGCAGCGCGACAGGGGCGCTGACCAAAAACATTCAGTACTTC	CASSATGALTKNIQYF
TRBV7-9	NA	TRBJ1-1	NA	TGTGCCAGCAGCTTACTACCCAGTGGGTACACTGAAGCTTTCTTT	CASSLLPSGYTEAFF
TRBV10-1	NA	TRBJ2-1	NA	TGCGCCAGCAGTGTGGATCCCTACAATGAGCAGTTCTTC	CASSVDPYNEQFF
TRBV5-5	TRBD1	TRBJ2-2	NA	TGTGCCAGCAGCTCCGGGACAGGGGTGCGCACCGGGGAGCTGTTTTTT	CASSSGTGVRTGELFF
TRBV7-9	NA	TRBJ2-1	once	TGTGCCCGCATGGGGCACTCAGCGATGAATGAGCAGTTCTTC	CARMGHSAMNEQFF
TRBV7-8	TRBD2	TRBJ2-5	NA	TGTGCCAGCAGCTCTCTATGGGGAGGGCCGGAAGAGACCCAGTACTTC	CASSSLWGGPEETQYF
TRBV28	NA	TRBJ2-3	NA	TGTGCCAGCAGTTCCCGGGGCATAGGAGATACGCAGTATTTT	CASSSRGIGDTQYF
TRBV30	NA	TRBJ2-5	NA	TGTGCCTGGAGTGCGAGGGGCCCGGGGTGGGAGACCCAGTACTTC	CAWSARGPGWETQYF
TRBV7-2	NA	TRBJ2-2	once	TGTGCCAGCAGCTTATTACGGACACCGAACACCGGGGAGCTGTTTTTT	CASSLLRTPNTGELFF
TRBV7-8	TRBD1	TRBJ2-7	once	TGTGCCAGCAGCTTAGAGACAGGGAGCTCCTACGAGCAGTACTTC	CASSLETGSSYEQYF
TRBV14	TRBD1	TRBJ2-3	NA	TGTGCCAGCAACCTGCGACAGGGCTGGGGCACAGATACGCAGTATTTT	CASNLRQGWGTDTQYF
TRBV5-6	NA	TRBJ1-5	NA	TGTGCCAGCAGCCCGTCCGGACAGAGCAATCAGCCCCAGCATTTT	CASSPSGQSNQPQHF
TRBV7-9	TRBD2	TRBJ2-1	NA	TGTGCCAGCAGCTTAGCCTCGGGAGCGGGATACAATGAGCAGTTCTTC	CASSLASGAGYNEQFF
TRBV27	NA	TRBJ1-1	NA	TGTGCCAGCAGTTTATCGCAGGGGCGCACTGAAGCTTTCTTT	CASSLSQGRTEAFF
TRBV4-3	NA	TRBJ1-2	NA	TGCGCCAGCAGCCAAGATGGGGGCTCATCTAACTATGGCTACACCTTC	CASSQDGGSSNYGYTF
TRBV5-1	NA	TRBJ1-3	NA	TGCGCCAGCAGCTTTTTCGGTCCGGGCTCTGGAAACACCATATATTTT	CASSFFGPGSGNTIYF
TRBV19	NA	TRBJ1-3	NA	TGTGCCAGTAGCCGTGGAGGGACTGGAAACACCATATATTTT	CASSRGGTGNTIYF
TRBV28	NA	TRBJ1-6	NA	TGTGCCAGCAGTCCGCACGCGGGTAGGGGGGAATCACCCCTCCACTTT	CASSPHAGRGESPLHF
TRBV7-9	TRBD1	TRBJ1-4	NA	TGTGCCAGCAGCTTTACAGGGGTCTACAATGAAAAACTGTTTTTT	CASSFTGVYNEKLFF
TRBV6-1	TRBD2	TRBJ2-1	once	TGTGCCAGCAGTGATAGCGGGAGTAGGGTTGAGCAGTTCTTC	CASSDSGSRVEQFF
TRBV28	NA	TRBJ1-6	NA	TGTGCCAGCAGTTTAAATTCGTGGGCGGCGAATTCACCCCTCCACTTT	CASSLNSWAANSPLHF
TRBV19	TRBD1	TRBJ1-5	NA	TGTGCCAGTAGTTCCCGCGACAGGGGTTCTAGCAATCAGCCCCAGCATTTT	CASSSRDRGSSNQPQHF
TRBV5-4	NA	TRBJ2-2	NA	TGTGCCAGCAGCTTGAGAGGGGCCGCTAACACCGGGGAGCTGTTTTTT	CASSLRGAANTGELFF
TRBV6-2/TRBV6-3	NA	TRBJ2-7	NA	TGTGCCAGCAGTTATACCTTCACAGGGCGCGAGCAGTACTTC	CASSYTFTGREQYF
TRBV4-1	TRBD2	TRBJ2-5	NA	TGCGCCAGCAGCCAAGCGGAAGCGGGAGATCAAGAGACCCAGTACTTC	CASSQAEAGDQETQYF
TRBV9	NA	TRBJ2-5	NA	TGTGCCAGCCATCTTTCCCCGGGGGAGACCCAGTACTTC	CASHLSPGETQYF
TRBV5-4	NA	TRBJ1-2	NA	TGTGCCAGCAGCTTGGAGGCAGATTATGGCTACACCTTC	CASSLEADYGYTF
TRBV2	NA	TRBJ1-6	once	TGTGCCAGCAGTGAAGACCTCAGGGCACTCTCCTATAATTCACCCCTCCACTTT	CASSEDLRALSYNSPLHF
TRBV12-2	NA	TRBJ2-1	few	TGTGCAAGTCGCTTCTCCCCGGGGGGCCTATATTGCAATGAGCAGTTCTTC	CASRFSPGGLYCNEQFF